Shown below are 21 T cell receptor beta chains from a single sample sequenced in a study of beta chain features in type 1 diabetes. The entirety of the isolated RNA underwent reverse transcription, so expressed TCRB transcripts were sequenced. The protocol was immunoSEQ multiplex PCR, while the TCRdb copy is restricted to in-frame clones and leaves out a portion. Among 900,000 or so clones listed, 15% to 20% were seen once. The sequenced sample consisted of naive CD4+ T cells from blood. The origin of the receptors is a woman younger than 35 in good health.

This clone occurred a few times. The V gene is TRBV9, the J gene TRBJ2-6; D uncertain. Germline V gene lookup returns CDR1 SGDLS and CDR2 YYNGEE. This CDR3 has 15 residues. V dropped 4 bases and J dropped 0 bases, with 8 bases sitting between them. The CDR3 sequence is CASSQIASGANVLTF. For the CDR3, the DNA is TGTGCCAGCAGCCAGATCGCCTCTGGGGCCAACGTCCTGACTTTC.

The J gene is TRBJ2-7, the V gene TRBV6-5, with 10 bases aligning to TRBD1. Germline assignment: CDR1 MNHEY and CDR2 SVGAGI. CDR3 length equals 14 residues. V shed 6 bases, J shed 2 bases, and the junction held 4 bases outside the gene matches. CDR3 residues: CASRAGQGAYEQYF. Written as DNA, the CDR3 is TGTGCCAGCAGAGCAGGACAGGGGGCCTACGAGCAGTACTTC.

The rearrangement links TRBV4-3 to TRBJ2-3; 8 bases line up with TRBD2. Trimming took 0 bases from V and 3 from J; bases not matched to a gene: 11. CDR1 LGHNA and CDR2 YSLEER come from the germline V gene. The CDR3 is 18 residues long. The CDR3 loop is CASSQDPLAGGETDTQYF. CDR3 in DNA: TGCGCCAGCAGCCAAGACCCCCTCGCGGGAGGAGAAACAGATACGCAGTATTTT.

The genes are TRBV18 and TRBJ2-1, with D perhaps matching TRBD2 (5 bases). V was clipped by 2 bases and J by 2 bases, with 13 bases between them. This CDR3 comprises 16 residues. Germline V CDR1 and CDR2: KGHSH, LQKENI. The CDR3 spells CASSPVDFPTYNEQFF. CDR3 in DNA: TGTGCCAGCTCACCAGTGGACTTTCCGACCTACAATGAGCAGTTCTTC.

The chain is built from TRBV10-3 and TRBJ2-7, with D hard to call. This CDR3 has 13 residues. The germline V gene encodes CDR1 ENHRY and CDR2 SYGVKD. The ends were cut back, 0 bases at V and 6 bases at J, with 9 bases in the middle. The CDR3 bases are TGTGCCATCAGTGAGTCAGGAGTAACCGAGCAGTACTTC. Translating it yields CAISESGVTEQYF.

This clone was picked up a small number of times. The CDR3 loop is CASSLDRNTEAFF. CDR3 DNA sequence: TGTGCCAGCAGCTTAGACAGGAACACTGAAGCTTTCTTT. The chain uses TRBV4-2 and TRBJ1-1; D might be TRBD1 (5 bases). Germline CDR1 reads LGHNA; CDR2 reads YNFKEQ. Trimming cost V 5 bases and J 1 base, with 8 bases left between them. The CDR3 has 13 amino acids.

The chain recombines TRBV4-2 with TRBJ1-1; TRBD1 agrees at 8 bases. The CDR3 runs to 15 residues. Germline lookup yields CDR1 LGHNA and CDR2 YNFKEQ. V lost 1 base and J lost 4; bases outside the gene matches: 5. The CDR3 loop is CASSQVGQGGTEAFF. In DNA, the CDR3 is TGTGCCAGCAGCCAAGTTGGACAGGGCGGCACTGAAGCTTTCTTT.

This clone was recorded a few times. The chain is built from TRBV18 and TRBJ1-2; no clear D. The CDR3 covers 15 residues. Trimming shortened V by 6 bases and J by 2 bases, and 16 bases separated the two germline ends. Germline CDR1 is KGHSH and CDR2 is LQKENI. In nucleotides, the CDR3 is TGTGCCAGCTCGGCCTTCGACAACCACAACTATGGCTACACCTTC. It codes for CASSAFDNHNYGYTF.

This sequence joins TRBV7-6 and TRBJ2-5; D unclear. Germline values: CDR1 SGHVS, CDR2 FNYEAQ. The CDR3 covers 13 residues. V lost 1 base, J lost 7 bases, and 10 bases lay in between. The CDR3 nucleotides read TGTGCCAGCAGCTTAGTAGGATCGGGGACCCAGTACTTC. It encodes CASSLVGSGTQYF.

This clone has more than one count but fewer than ten. The chain combines TRBV7-2 with TRBJ1-2; D might be TRBD1 (5 bases). Trimming shortened V by 1 base and J by 0 bases, and 12 bases separated the two germline ends. The CDR3 extends over 16 amino acids. The germline V gene encodes CDR1 SGHTA and CDR2 FQGNSA. CDR3 sequence: CASSLVGAGTNYGYTF. In DNA, the CDR3 is TGTGCCAGCAGCTTAGTCGGGGCAGGGACTAACTATGGCTACACCTTC.

Only a few counts were recorded for this clone. In DNA form, the CDR3 reads TGTGCCAGCAGTTACTCGACAGGGGACTATGGCTACACCTTC. It is translated as CASSYSTGDYGYTF. The rearrangement uses TRBV6-5 and TRBJ1-2; 8 nucleotides line up with TRBD1. The CDR3 sequence is 14 residues long. Germline loops: CDR1 MNHEY, CDR2 SVGAGI. Trimming cost V 0 bases and J 3 bases; bases outside gene matches: 0.

This clone occurred a few times. V gene TRBV15 combines with J gene TRBJ1-5; unclear D gene. The V and J ends lost 3 bases and 2 bases respectively, with 17 bases between them. The CDR3 is 17 amino acids. CDR1 and CDR2 from the germline V gene are LNHNV and YYDKDF (reference sequence). The CDR3 region is CATSSNSFTRGNQPQHF. The CDR3 DNA reads as TGTGCCACCAGCAGCAACTCGTTCACCCGGGGCAATCAGCCCCAGCATTTT.

The chain is built from TRBV6-1 and TRBJ1-4, with TRBD1 as a possible D gene (5 bases). Trimming shortened V by 6 bases and J by 4 bases, and 9 bases separated the two germline ends. CDR3 size: 13 residues. Germline-derived CDR1 and CDR2 are MNHNS and SASEGT. DNA for the CDR3: TGTGCCAGCAGCCGGGACGGTAATGAAAAACTGTTTTTT. This translates into CASSRDGNEKLFF.

The rearrangement joins TRBV13 to TRBJ2-6; weak D call: TRBD2 (5 bases). CDR3 length: 14 amino acids. V lost 6 bases to trimming and J lost 1 base, with 7 bases between them. Germline CDR1 and CDR2: PRHDT and FYEKMQ (reference sequence). The CDR3 DNA follows: TGTGCCAGCAGACGAGGGTCTGGGGCCAACGTCCTGACTTTC. Residues: CASRRGSGANVLTF.

The chain is built from TRBV28 and TRBJ2-4; D not certain. V lost 8 bases and J lost 8, with 13 bases in between. CDR3 length: 12 amino acids. The germline CDR1 and CDR2 sequences are MDHEN and SYDVKM. The CDR3 region is CASGTDRDIQYF. The CDR3 DNA reads TGTGCCAGCGGAACCGATAGGGACATTCAGTACTTC.

The sample holds a few counts of this clone. The genes are TRBV29-1 and TRBJ2-2, with 12 bases matching TRBD1. V shed 7 bases, J shed 7 bases, and the junction held 4 bases outside the gene matches. Germline assignment: CDR1 SQVTM and CDR2 ANQGSEA. This CDR3 is built from 13 residues. The CDR3 region is CSGGQGAVGELFF. The CDR3 bases are TGCAGCGGGGGACAGGGGGCAGTCGGGGAGCTGTTTTTT.

This clone has a handful of counts. CDR3 coding DNA: TGCGCCAGCAGCCATAACGTAATAAGTCAGCCCCAGCATTTT. This codes for CASSHNVISQPQHF. This rearrangement joins TRBV4-3 to TRBJ1-5; D not certain. The V end lost 3 bases, the J end lost 6 bases, and 12 bases lay between the germline ends. CDR3 length: 14 residues. CDR1 is LGHNA, CDR2 YSLEER, per germline.

The V call is TRBV28, the J call TRBJ2-1; 7 positions agree with TRBD1. After removal of 5 bases from V and 8 bases from J, the junction contained 12 bases not matched to a gene. CDR1 and CDR2 from the germline V gene are MDHEN and SYDVKM. The CDR3 covers 15 residues. The CDR3 region is CASSPSGTVRHEQFF. The CDR3 region has the DNA TGTGCCAGCAGTCCATCCGGGACAGTTCGTCATGAGCAGTTCTTC.

The chain links TRBV29-1 to TRBJ2-7; a possible D gene is TRBD1 (6 bases). The CDR3 spans 11 residues. From germline, CDR1 is SQVTM and CDR2 ANQGSEA. Between the trimmed V and J ends, which lost 7 bases and 4 bases, there was a span of 11 bases. Written as DNA, the CDR3 is TGCAGCGCCAAACAGGGATACGAGCAGTACTTC. It is translated as CSAKQGYEQYF.

V and J are TRBV7-9 and TRBJ2-1; TRBD2 agrees at 9 bases. Germline trimming cut 0 bases from V and 9 bases from J; bases unmatched to any gene: 6. The CDR3 has 15 amino acids. The V gene's germline CDR1 is SEHNR and CDR2 FQNEAQ (reference sequence). CDR3 protein: CASSLAGAGGSEQFF. In DNA, the CDR3 is TGTGCCAGCAGCTTAGCGGGCGCGGGAGGGAGTGAGCAGTTCTTC.

This clone was found a few times. In DNA form, the CDR3 reads TGCGCCAGCAGCCCGGGACGAGCAACAGATACGCAGTATTTT. Its translation is CASSPGRATDTQYF. The chain links TRBV5-1 to TRBJ2-3; the D call may be TRBD1 or TRBD2 (5 bases each). The V and J ends lost 4 bases and 3 bases respectively, with 12 bases between them. The germline gives CDR1 SGHRS, CDR2 YFSETQ. The CDR3 length is 14 residues.